This T cell receptor (beta chain) was obtained from a study of PD-L1 blockade in urothelial cancer. The overall study: Men with urothelial cancer arising in the bladder made up about 85% of the roughly 29 patients.

Germline V CDR1 and CDR2: SGHRS, YFSETQ. V lost 1 base and J 7 bases, leaving 11 bases between the germline ends. The CDR3 length is 13 residues. All patients handed over anywhere from 1 to 8 samples, pretreatment and on-treatment. TCRdb's copy holds only in-frame clones and misses some; the assay was immunoSEQ multiplex PCR. The table lists 90,000 to 120,000 clones, about 90% of them singletons, with approximately 0.88% in the top ten. The rearrangement links TRBV5-1 to TRBJ1-1, with D perhaps matching TRBD1 (5 bases). The clonotype was recovered from a woman of 80 years or more with urothelial cancer. The sequenced sample was PBMCs, obtained around atezolizumab (anti-PD-L1) treatment. In nucleotides, the CDR3 is TGCGCCAGCAGCTTGATGGGGGGTGGTGAAGCTTTCTTT. This gives the protein CASSLMGGGEAFF.